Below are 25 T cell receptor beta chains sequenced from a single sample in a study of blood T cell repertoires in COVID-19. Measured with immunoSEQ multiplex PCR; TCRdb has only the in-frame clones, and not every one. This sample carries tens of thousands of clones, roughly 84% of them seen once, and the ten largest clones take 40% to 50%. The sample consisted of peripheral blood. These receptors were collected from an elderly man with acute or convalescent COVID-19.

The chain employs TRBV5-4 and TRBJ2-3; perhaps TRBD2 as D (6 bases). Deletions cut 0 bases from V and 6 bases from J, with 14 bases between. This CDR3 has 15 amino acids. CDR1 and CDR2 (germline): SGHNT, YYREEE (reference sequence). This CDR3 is CASSLALTSLDTQYF. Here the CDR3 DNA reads TGTGCCAGCAGCTTGGCCCTGACTAGTTTGGATACGCAGTATTTT.

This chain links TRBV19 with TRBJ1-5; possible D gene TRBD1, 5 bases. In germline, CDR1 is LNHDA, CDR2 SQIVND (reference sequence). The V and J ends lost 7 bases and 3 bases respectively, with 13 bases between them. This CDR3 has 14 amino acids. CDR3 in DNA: TGTGCCAGTACCCTGGGGGGGTCCAATCAGCCCCAGCATTTT. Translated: CASTLGGSNQPQHF.

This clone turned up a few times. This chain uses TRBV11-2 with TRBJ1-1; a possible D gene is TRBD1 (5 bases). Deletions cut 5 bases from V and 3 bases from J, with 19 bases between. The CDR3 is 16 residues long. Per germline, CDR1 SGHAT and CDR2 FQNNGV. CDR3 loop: CASSPRTKGGDTEAFF. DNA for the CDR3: TGTGCCAGCAGCCCCCGGACAAAGGGTGGAGACACTGAAGCTTTCTTT.

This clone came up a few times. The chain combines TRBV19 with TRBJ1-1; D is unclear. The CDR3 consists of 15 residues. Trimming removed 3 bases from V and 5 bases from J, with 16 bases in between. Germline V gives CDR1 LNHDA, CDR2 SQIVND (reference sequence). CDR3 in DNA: TGTGCCAGTAGTATGGGGTGGACTGGTGGAACTGAAGCTTTCTTT. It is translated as CASSMGWTGGTEAFF.

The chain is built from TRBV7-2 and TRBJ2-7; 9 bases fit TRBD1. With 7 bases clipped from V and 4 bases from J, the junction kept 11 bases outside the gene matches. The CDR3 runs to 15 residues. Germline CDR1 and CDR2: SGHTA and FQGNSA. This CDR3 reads CASTRTGAEGYEQYF. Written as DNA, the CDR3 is TGTGCCAGCACCCGGACAGGGGCTGAGGGGTACGAGCAGTACTTC.

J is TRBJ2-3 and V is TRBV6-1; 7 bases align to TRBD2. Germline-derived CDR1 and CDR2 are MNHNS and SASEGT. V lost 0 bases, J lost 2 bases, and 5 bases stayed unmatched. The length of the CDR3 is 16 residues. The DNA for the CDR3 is TGTGCCAGCAGTGAAGCGTTAGCGGGTCTCACAGATACGCAGTATTTT. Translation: CASSEALAGLTDTQYF.

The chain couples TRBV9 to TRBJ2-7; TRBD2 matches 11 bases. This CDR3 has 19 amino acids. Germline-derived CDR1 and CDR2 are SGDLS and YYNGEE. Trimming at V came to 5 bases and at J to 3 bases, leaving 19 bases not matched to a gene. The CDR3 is CASSPRSSGGTFSDYEQYF. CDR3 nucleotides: TGTGCCAGCAGTCCCCGTTCTAGCGGGGGGACTTTCTCAGACTACGAGCAGTACTTC.

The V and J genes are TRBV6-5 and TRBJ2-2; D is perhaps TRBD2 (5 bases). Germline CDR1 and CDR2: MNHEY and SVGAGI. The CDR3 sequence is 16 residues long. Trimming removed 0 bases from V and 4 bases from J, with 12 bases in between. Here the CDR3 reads CASSYSMPSSTGELFF. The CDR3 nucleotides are TGTGCCAGCAGTTACTCGATGCCTAGCAGCACCGGGGAGCTGTTTTTT.

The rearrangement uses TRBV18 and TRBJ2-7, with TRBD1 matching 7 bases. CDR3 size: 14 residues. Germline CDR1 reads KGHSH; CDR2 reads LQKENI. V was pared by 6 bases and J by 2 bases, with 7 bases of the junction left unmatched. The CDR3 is CASSFSGGPYEQYF. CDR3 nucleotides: TGTGCCAGCTCGTTCTCAGGGGGACCCTACGAGCAGTACTTC.

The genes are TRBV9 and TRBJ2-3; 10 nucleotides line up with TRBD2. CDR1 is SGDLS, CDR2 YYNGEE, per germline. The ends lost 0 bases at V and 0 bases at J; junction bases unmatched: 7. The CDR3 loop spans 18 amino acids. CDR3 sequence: CASSVGISGGSSTDTQYF. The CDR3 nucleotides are TGTGCCAGCAGCGTAGGGATTAGCGGGGGGTCTAGCACAGATACGCAGTATTTT.

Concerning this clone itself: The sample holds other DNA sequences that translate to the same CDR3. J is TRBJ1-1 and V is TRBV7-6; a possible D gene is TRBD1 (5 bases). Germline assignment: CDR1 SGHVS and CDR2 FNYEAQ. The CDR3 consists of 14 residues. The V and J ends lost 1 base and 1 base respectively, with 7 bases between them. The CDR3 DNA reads TGTGCCAGCAGCTTAGGGCAGGGGAACACTGAAGCTTTCTTT. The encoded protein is CASSLGQGNTEAFF.

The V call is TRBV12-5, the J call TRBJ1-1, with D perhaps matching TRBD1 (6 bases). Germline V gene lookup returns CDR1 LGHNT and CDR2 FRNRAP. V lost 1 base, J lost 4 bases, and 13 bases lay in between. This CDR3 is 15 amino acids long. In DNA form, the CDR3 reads TGTGCTAGTGGTTTGGGAGGGGGAGGGACCACTGAAGCTTTCTTT. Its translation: CASGLGGGGTTEAFF.

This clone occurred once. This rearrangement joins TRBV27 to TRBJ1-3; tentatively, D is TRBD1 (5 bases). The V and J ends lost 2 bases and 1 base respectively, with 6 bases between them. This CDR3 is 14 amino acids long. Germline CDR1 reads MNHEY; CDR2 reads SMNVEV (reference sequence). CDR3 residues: CASSLQGSGNTIYF. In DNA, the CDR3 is TGTGCCAGCAGTTTACAGGGATCTGGAAACACCATATATTTT.

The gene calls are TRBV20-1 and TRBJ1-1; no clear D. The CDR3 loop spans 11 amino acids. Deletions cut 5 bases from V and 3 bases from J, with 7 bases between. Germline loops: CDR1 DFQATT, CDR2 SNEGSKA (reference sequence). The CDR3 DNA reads TGCAGTGCTTGGGAGGACACTGAAGCTTTCTTT. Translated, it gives CSAWEDTEAFF.

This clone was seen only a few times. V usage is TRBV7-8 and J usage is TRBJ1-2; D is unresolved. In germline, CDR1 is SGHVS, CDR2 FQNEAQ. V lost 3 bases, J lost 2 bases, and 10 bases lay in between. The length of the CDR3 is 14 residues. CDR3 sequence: CASSFGSENYGYTF. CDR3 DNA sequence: TGTGCCAGCAGCTTTGGCAGTGAAAACTATGGCTACACCTTC.

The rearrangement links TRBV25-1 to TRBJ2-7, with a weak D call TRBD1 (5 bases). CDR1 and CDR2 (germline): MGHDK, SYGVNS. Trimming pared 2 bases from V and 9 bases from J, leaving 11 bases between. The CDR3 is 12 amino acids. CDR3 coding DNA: TGTGCCAGCAGTGAACAGGGTTCGACGCAGTACTTC. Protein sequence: CASSEQGSTQYF.

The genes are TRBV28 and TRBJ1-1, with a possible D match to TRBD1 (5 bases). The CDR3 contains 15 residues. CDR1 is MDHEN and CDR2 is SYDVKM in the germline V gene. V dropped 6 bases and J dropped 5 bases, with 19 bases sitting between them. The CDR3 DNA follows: TGTGCCAGCAGCCACGGGGGTTCGGGGAATACTGAAGCTTTCTTT. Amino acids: CASSHGGSGNTEAFF. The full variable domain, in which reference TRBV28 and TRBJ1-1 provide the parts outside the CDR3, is DVKVTQSSRYLVKRTGEKVFLECVQDMDHENMFWYRQDPGLGLRLIYFSYDVKMKEKGDIPEGYSVSREKKERFSLILESASTNQTSMYLCASSHGGSGNTEAFFGQGTRLTVV.

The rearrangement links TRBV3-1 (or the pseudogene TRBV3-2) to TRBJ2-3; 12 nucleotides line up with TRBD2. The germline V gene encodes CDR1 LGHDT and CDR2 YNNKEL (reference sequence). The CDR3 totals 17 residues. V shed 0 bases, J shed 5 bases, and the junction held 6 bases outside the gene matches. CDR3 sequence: CASSQDRLAGVVDTQYF. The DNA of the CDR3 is TGTGCCAGCAGCCAAGATCGACTAGCGGGAGTGGTAGATACGCAGTATTTT.

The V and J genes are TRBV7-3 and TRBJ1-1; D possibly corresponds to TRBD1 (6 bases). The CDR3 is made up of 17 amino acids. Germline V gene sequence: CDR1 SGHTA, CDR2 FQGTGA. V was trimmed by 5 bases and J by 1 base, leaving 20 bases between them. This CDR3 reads CASSRNIGGRPNTEAFF. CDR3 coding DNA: TGTGCCAGCAGCCGTAACATAGGGGGACGGCCGAACACTGAAGCTTTCTTT.

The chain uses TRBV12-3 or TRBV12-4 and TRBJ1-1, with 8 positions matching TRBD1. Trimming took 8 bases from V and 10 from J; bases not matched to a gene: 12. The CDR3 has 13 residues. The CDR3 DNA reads TGTGCCAGCGCTGACAGGGGACATAGGGGAGCTTTCTTT. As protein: CASADRGHRGAFF.

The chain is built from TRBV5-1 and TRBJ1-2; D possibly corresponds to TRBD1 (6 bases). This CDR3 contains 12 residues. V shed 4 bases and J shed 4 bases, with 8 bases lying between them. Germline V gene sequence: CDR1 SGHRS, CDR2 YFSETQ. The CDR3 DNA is TGCGCCAGCAGCGAGGACAGCTATGGCTACACCTTC. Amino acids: CASSEDSYGYTF.

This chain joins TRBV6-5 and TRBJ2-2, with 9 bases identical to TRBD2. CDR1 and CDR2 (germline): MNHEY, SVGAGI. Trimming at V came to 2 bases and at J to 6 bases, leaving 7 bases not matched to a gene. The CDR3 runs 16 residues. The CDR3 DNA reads TGTGCCAGCAGTTACCTTAGCGGGAGCCCCGCCGGGGAGCTGTTTTTT. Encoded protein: CASSYLSGSPAGELFF.

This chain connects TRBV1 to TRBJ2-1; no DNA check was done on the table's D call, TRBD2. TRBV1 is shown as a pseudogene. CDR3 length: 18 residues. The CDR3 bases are TGCACCAGCAGCCAAGATCGAATGGTTGGCGGGACTTCCAATGAGCAGTTCTTC. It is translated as CTSSQDRMVGGTSNEQFF.

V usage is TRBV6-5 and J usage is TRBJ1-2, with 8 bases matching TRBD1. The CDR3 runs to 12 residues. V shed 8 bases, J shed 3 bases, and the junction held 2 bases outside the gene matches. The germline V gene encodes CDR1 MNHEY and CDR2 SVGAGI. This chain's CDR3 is CASGTGHYGYTF. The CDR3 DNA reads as TGTGCCAGCGGGACAGGCCACTATGGCTACACCTTC.

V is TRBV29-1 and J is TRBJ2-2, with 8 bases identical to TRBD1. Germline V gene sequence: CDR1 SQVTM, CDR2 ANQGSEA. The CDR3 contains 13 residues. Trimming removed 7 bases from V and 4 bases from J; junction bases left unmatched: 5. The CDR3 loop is CSGGQGSTGELFF. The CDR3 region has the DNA TGCAGCGGCGGACAGGGATCCACCGGGGAGCTGTTTTTT.